This TCR beta chain originates from a study of long-term antiretroviral therapy in people with HIV. Study conclusions and caveats: Whichever time point was examined, clones expanded before ART dominated the repertoire.

Each participant with HIV received care in the United States. Run at survey level, the immunoSEQ assay was version v3.0. Here immunoSEQ multiplex PCR was the method, and the copy in TCRdb shows in-frame clones only, minus some. The sample yields roughly 26,000 clones, around 95% seen once. The germline CDR1 and CDR2 sequences are MNHEY and SVGAGI. This CDR3 has 15 residues. The trim removed 2 bases at V and 4 bases at J, leaving 5 bases unmatched. As regards this clone: What it binds is not known.

This chain uses TRBV6-5 with TRBJ1-1; 9 bases are shared with TRBD1. The sample here was unsorted PBMCs, taken about 4.9 years after starting antiretroviral therapy. This TCR was recovered from a woman aged 50 to 65 with HIV. The CDR3 coding sequence is TGTGCCAGCAGTTACGCAGACAGGGGGGCCACTGAAGCTTTCTTT. Amino acid sequence: CASSYADRGATEAFF.